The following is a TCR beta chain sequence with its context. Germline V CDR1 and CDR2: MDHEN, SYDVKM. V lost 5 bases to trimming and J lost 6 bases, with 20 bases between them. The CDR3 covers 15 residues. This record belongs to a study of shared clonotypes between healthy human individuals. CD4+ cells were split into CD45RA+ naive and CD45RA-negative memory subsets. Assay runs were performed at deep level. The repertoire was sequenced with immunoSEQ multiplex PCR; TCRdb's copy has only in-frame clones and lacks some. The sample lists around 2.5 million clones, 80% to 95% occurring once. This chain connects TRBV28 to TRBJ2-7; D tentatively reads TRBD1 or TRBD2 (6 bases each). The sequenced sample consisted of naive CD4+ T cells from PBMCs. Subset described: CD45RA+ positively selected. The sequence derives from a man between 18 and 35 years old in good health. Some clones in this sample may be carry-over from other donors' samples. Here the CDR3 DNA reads TGTGCCAGCAGTCTACGAGGGGGGCTAAGTTCCGAGCAGTACTTC. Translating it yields CASSLRGGLSSEQYF.